Shown below are 8 T cell receptor beta chains from a single sample sequenced in a study of T cell changes during pregnancy in multiple sclerosis. Generated by immunoSEQ multiplex PCR, the TCRdb table keeps only in-frame clones and is missing some. Found here are roughly 56,000 clones, approximately 86% of them singletons; the top ten hold 1.7%. The sample was peripheral blood, taken in the first trimester of pregnancy. These receptors all come from a female donor with multiple sclerosis, enrolled in a pregnancy study.

This rearrangement joins TRBV20-1 to TRBJ2-7, with unresolved D. Trimming pared 0 bases from V and 7 bases from J, leaving 7 bases between. The CDR3 extends over 11 amino acids. Germline V CDR1 and CDR2: DFQATT, SNEGSKA (reference sequence). The CDR3 is CSARDSPEQYF. The CDR3 region has the DNA TGCAGTGCTAGAGATTCTCCGGAGCAGTACTTC.

This chain links TRBV5-4 with TRBJ2-7; 8 bases match TRBD1. From germline, CDR1 is SGHNT and CDR2 YYREEE (reference sequence). The CDR3 totals 16 residues. The J segment lost 0 bases and the V segment lost 2 bases, leaving 7 bases of the junction unmatched. This CDR3 is CASSFDAGTGSYEQYF. The DNA of the CDR3 is TGTGCCAGCAGCTTCGACGCCGGGACAGGCTCCTACGAGCAGTACTTC.

DNA of the CDR3: TGTGCCAGCAGACGGACAGGGGGCCCCTACGAGCAGTACTTC. Protein sequence: CASRRTGGPYEQYF. The chain combines TRBV28 with TRBJ2-7; 11 positions agree with TRBD1. V lost 6 bases, J lost 2 bases, and 3 bases stayed unmatched. Germline CDR1 is MDHEN and CDR2 is SYDVKM. The CDR3 spans 14 residues.

This clone was counted once. The chain employs TRBV2 and TRBJ2-3; 7 positions match TRBD1. The CDR3 totals 12 residues. Trimming took 7 bases from V and 6 from J; bases not matched to a gene: 4. Germline V lookup: CDR1 SNHLY, CDR2 FYNNEI. Here the CDR3 DNA reads TGTGCCAGCAAAGGGGGCTGGGATACGCAGTATTTT. Translation: CASKGGWDTQYF.

The V and J genes are TRBV18 and TRBJ1-1, with D unresolved. V dropped 3 bases and J dropped 0 bases, with 11 bases sitting between them. The CDR3 is 15 residues long. Germline V CDR1 and CDR2: KGHSH, LQKENI. For the CDR3, the DNA is TGTGCCAGCTCACCTCCCGAGGCGTTGAACACTGAAGCTTTCTTT. Protein product: CASSPPEALNTEAFF.

This clone came up once. V is TRBV4-3 and J is TRBJ2-7; 10 positions match TRBD1. The CDR3 contains 17 residues. Germline V CDR1 and CDR2: LGHNA, YSLEER. Trimming removed 3 bases from V and 2 bases from J; junction bases left unmatched: 10. DNA for the CDR3: TGCGCCAGCAGCCAGGTAGCGGGACAGGGGTTTCCCTACGAGCAGTACTTC. Amino acids: CASSQVAGQGFPYEQYF.

The chain combines TRBV2 with TRBJ2-7, with D possibly TRBD1 on 6 matching bases. The CDR3 totals 14 residues. CDR1 is SNHLY, CDR2 FYNNEI, per germline. Trimming cost V 7 bases and J 3 bases, with 16 bases left between them. The chain's CDR3 is CASNVQGEYYEQYF. For the CDR3, the DNA is TGTGCCAGCAACGTACAGGGAGAATACTACGAGCAGTACTTC. The full variable domain, completed using reference TRBV2 and TRBJ2-7, is EPEVTQTPSHQVTQMGQEVILRCVPISNHLYFYWYRQILGQKVEFLVSFYNNEISEKSEIFDDQFSVERPDGSNFTLKIRSTKLEDSAMYFCASNVQGEYYEQYFGPGTRLTVT.

Notes on this clone: The junction departs from germline at one end; a sequencing error may be responsible. The CDR3 nucleotides read TGTGCCGGCAGGCTAGCGGGGCCCTACAATGAGCAGTTCTTC. Translation: CAGRLAGPYNEQFF. The chain employs TRBV5-4 and TRBJ2-1, with 9 bases lining up with TRBD2. CDR3 size: 14 residues. Germline values: CDR1 SGHNT, CDR2 YYREEE (reference sequence).